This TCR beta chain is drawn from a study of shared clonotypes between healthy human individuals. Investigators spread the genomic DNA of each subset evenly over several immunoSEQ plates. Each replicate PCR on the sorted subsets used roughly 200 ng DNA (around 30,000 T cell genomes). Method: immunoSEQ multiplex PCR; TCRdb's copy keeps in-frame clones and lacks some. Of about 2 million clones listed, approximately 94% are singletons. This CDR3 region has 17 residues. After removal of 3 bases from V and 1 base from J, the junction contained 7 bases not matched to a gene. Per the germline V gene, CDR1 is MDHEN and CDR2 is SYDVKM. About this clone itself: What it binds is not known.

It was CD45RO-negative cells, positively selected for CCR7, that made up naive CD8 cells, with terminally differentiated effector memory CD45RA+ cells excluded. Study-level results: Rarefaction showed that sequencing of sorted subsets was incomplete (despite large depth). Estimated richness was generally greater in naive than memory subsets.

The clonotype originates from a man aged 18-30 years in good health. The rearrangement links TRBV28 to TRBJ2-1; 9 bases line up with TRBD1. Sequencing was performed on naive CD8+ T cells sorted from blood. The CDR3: CASSFNLDRGSYNEQFF. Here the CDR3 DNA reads TGTGCCAGCAGTTTCAACTTGGACAGGGGATCCTACAATGAGCAGTTCTTC.